These 28 T cell receptor beta chains were sequenced from one sample in a study of tumor-infiltrating lymphocytes in localized non-small cell lung cancer. Measured with immunoSEQ multiplex PCR; TCRdb has only the in-frame clones, and not every one. The table shows more than 5,500 clones, with 65% to 75% occurring only once. The sequencing sample was made of lung tumor tissue. Receptor source: a human donor with non-small cell lung cancer.

This chain uses TRBV7-2 with TRBJ1-1; D remains ambiguous. The germline gives CDR1 SGHTA, CDR2 FQGNSA. V lost 1 base to trimming and J lost 6 bases, with 3 bases between them. This CDR3 comprises 11 residues. The CDR3, as DNA: TGTGCCAGCAGCTTAGGATCTGAAGCTTTCTTT. Protein product: CASSLGSEAFF.

The chain links TRBV7-9 to TRBJ2-7; D tentatively fits TRBD1 or TRBD2 (7 bases each). Trimming shortened V by 1 base and J by 0 bases, and 16 bases separated the two germline ends. The CDR3 sequence is 17 residues long. Germline V CDR1 and CDR2: SEHNR, FQNEAQ (reference sequence). The CDR3 bases are TGTGCCAGCAGCTTAGGAGGGGGGGACAGTTCCTCCTACGAGCAGTACTTC. It translates to CASSLGGGDSSSYEQYF.

Turning to this clone: Other DNA sequences in this sample translate to the same CDR3. The chain recombines TRBV5-6 with TRBJ1-4; D ambiguous. This CDR3 comprises 14 residues. V lost 4 bases and J 4 bases, leaving 11 bases between the germline ends. Germline loops: CDR1 SGHDT, CDR2 YYEEEE. As DNA, the CDR3 is TGTGCCAGCAGCCGCAAGGAGGGTAATGAAAAACTGTTTTTT. Amino acids: CASSRKEGNEKLFF.

This chain connects TRBV5-5 to TRBJ1-6; perhaps TRBD1 as D (6 bases). The CDR3 is 14 amino acids. The V end lost 2 bases, the J end lost 10 bases, and 13 bases lay between the germline ends. Germline values: CDR1 SGHKS, CDR2 YYEKEE (reference sequence). The CDR3 sequence is CASSFVRGRSPLHF. The CDR3 DNA sequence: TGTGCCAGCAGCTTTGTAAGGGGGAGGTCACCCCTCCACTTT. The complete variable domain, with remaining parts taken from reference TRBV5-5 and TRBJ1-6, reads DAGVTQSPTHLIKTRGQQVTLRCSPISGHKSVSWYQQVLGQGPQFIFQYYEKEERGRGNFPDRFSARQFPNYSSELNVNALLLGDSALYLCASSFVRGRSPLHFGNGTRLTVT.

This rearrangement joins TRBV2 to TRBJ2-7, with 8 bases lining up with TRBD1. Trimming removed 2 bases from V and 3 bases from J; junction bases left unmatched: 6. This CDR3 spans 15 amino acids. Germline CDR1 reads SNHLY; CDR2 reads FYNNEI. The CDR3 nucleotides are TGTGCCAGCAGTGAATGGGGGACAGGATTCTACGAGCAGTACTTC. Its translation is CASSEWGTGFYEQYF.

The chain carries TRBV7-2 and TRBJ2-7; no reliable D call. The CDR3 spans 13 residues. CDR1 and CDR2 from the germline V gene are SGHTA and FQGNSA. Trimming took off 6 bases at V and 5 bases at J, with 14 bases between the two ends. The CDR3 here is CASSPLWVDEQYF. The CDR3, as DNA: TGTGCCAGCAGTCCCTTGTGGGTCGACGAGCAGTACTTC.

This clone was recorded only once. V usage is TRBV7-9 and J usage is TRBJ2-5; D may be TRBD1 (7 bases). Germline V CDR1 and CDR2: SEHNR, FQNEAQ (reference sequence). The CDR3 extends over 12 amino acids. The V gene lost 8 bases and the J gene lost 2 bases, with 9 bases spanning the gap. CDR3 nucleotide sequence: TGTGCCAGCGCGGGACAGCAAGAGACCCAGTACTTC. Translating gives CASAGQQETQYF.

The J gene is TRBJ1-4, the V gene TRBV9; no clear D gene. CDR3 size: 14 residues. Germline lookup yields CDR1 SGDLS and CDR2 YYNGEE. The ends were cut back, 0 bases at V and 7 bases at J, with 10 bases in the middle. The CDR3 DNA follows: TGTGCCAGCAGCGTAGGCGTGGGGAGTGAAAAACTGTTTTTT. Translating it yields CASSVGVGSEKLFF. Combining the CDR3 with reference TRBV9 and TRBJ1-4 gives the whole variable domain DSGVTQTPKHLITATGQRVTLRCSPRSGDLSVYWYQQSLDQGLQFLIQYYNGEERAKGNILERFSAQQFPDLHSELNLSSLELGDSALYFCASSVGVGSEKLFFGSGTQLSVL.

J is TRBJ1-2 and V is TRBV7-9; 9 bases fit TRBD1. Germline assignment: CDR1 SEHNR and CDR2 FQNEAQ (reference sequence). The CDR3 is 14 amino acids. V shed 5 bases, J shed 6 bases, and the junction held 7 bases outside the gene matches. This chain's CDR3 is CASSMGQGIHGYTF. For the CDR3, the DNA is TGTGCCAGCAGCATGGGACAGGGAATACATGGCTACACCTTC.

The J gene is TRBJ2-7, the V gene TRBV18; D perhaps matches TRBD2 (7 bases). V lost 1 base and J lost 3, with 10 bases in between. CDR3 size: 14 residues. Germline V CDR1 and CDR2: KGHSH, LQKENI. The CDR3 DNA reads TGTGCCAGCTCACCACAGGGAGGGGGCTACGAGCAGTACTTC. Protein sequence: CASSPQGGGYEQYF.

The CDR3 here is CASSLSGNAREQYF. CDR3 sequence (DNA): TGTGCCAGCAGCTTATCGGGGAACGCTCGCGAGCAGTACTTC. This chain connects TRBV11-1 to TRBJ2-7; D is possibly TRBD2 (5 bases). Trimming left V 2 bases short and J 6 bases short, with 14 bases between. There are 14 residues in the CDR3. Germline V gives CDR1 SGHAT, CDR2 FQDESV (reference sequence). Based on the CDR3 plus reference TRBV11-1 and TRBJ2-7, the full variable domain is EAEVAQSPRYKITEKSQAVAFWCDPISGHATLYWYRQILGQGPELLVQFQDESVVDDSQLPKDRFSAERLKGVDSTLKIQPAELGDSAMYLCASSLSGNAREQYFGPGTRLTVT.

The chain couples TRBV11-3 to TRBJ2-2; TRBD2 aligns across 9 bases. V trimming: 3 bases; J trimming: 7 bases; junction bases outside the gene matches: 9. The CDR3 is made up of 16 amino acids. The germline V gene has CDR1 SGHNT and CDR2 YENEEA. CDR3 nucleotide sequence: TGTGCCAGCAGCTTGGAGCGGGGGGAGATCGGCGGGGAGCTGTTTTTT. As protein: CASSLERGEIGGELFF.

This chain uses TRBV7-9 with TRBJ1-1; a weak D match, TRBD1 (6 bases). In germline, CDR1 is SEHNR, CDR2 FQNEAQ (reference sequence). The CDR3 loop spans 14 amino acids. V lost 0 bases, J lost 4 bases, and 9 bases lay in between. CDR3 loop: CASSLARQVTEAFF. CDR3 bases: TGTGCCAGCAGCTTAGCGAGACAGGTCACTGAAGCTTTCTTT.

The J gene is TRBJ1-5, the V gene TRBV2, with D tentatively TRBD1 (6 bases). Trimming cost V 6 bases and J 1 base, with 13 bases left between them. Germline CDR1 reads SNHLY; CDR2 reads FYNNEI. The CDR3 loop spans 15 amino acids. CDR3 residues: CASRSGHKSNQPQHF. CDR3 in DNA: TGTGCCAGCAGATCGGGACACAAGAGCAATCAGCCCCAGCATTTT. Supplemented by reference TRBV2 and TRBJ1-5, the full variable domain reads EPEVTQTPSHQVTQMGQEVILRCVPISNHLYFYWYRQILGQKVEFLVSFYNNEISEKSEIFDDQFSVERPDGSNFTLKIRSTKLEDSAMYFCASRSGHKSNQPQHFGDGTRLSIL.

This chain connects TRBV7-9 to TRBJ2-1; 10 bases align to TRBD1. The length of the CDR3 is 16 residues. The V gene's germline CDR1 is SEHNR and CDR2 FQNEAQ (reference sequence). The CDR3 DNA sequence: TGTGTAGGTCAAGCTGGCGACAGGGGGCGTCTGGATGAGCAGTTCTTC. Protein sequence: CVGQAGDRGRLDEQFF.

The chain links TRBV28 to TRBJ1-2; D may be TRBD1 (5 bases). Deletions cut 2 bases from V and 8 bases from J, with 18 bases between. The CDR3 sequence is 15 residues long. The germline V gene encodes CDR1 MDHEN and CDR2 SYDVKM. This CDR3 reads CASSLGGRRGKGYTF. In DNA form, the CDR3 reads TGTGCCAGCAGTTTAGGGGGACGCAGAGGGAAGGGCTACACCTTC.

This clone is categorized as medium-sized. The chain joins TRBV2 to TRBJ1-6, with D uncertain. The V and J ends lost 6 bases and 8 bases respectively, with 14 bases between them. There are 14 residues in the CDR3. Germline V lookup: CDR1 SNHLY, CDR2 FYNNEI. The CDR3 coding sequence is TGTGCCAGCAGCAGGACGGCTTTAGATTCACCCCTCCACTTT. Translating it yields CASSRTALDSPLHF.

This clone was seen once. V gene TRBV7-9 combines with J gene TRBJ1-2; 9 bases align to TRBD1. The CDR3 covers 15 residues. Trimming removed 5 bases from V and 7 bases from J; junction bases left unmatched: 11. Germline V gives CDR1 SEHNR, CDR2 FQNEAQ (reference sequence). The CDR3 DNA follows: TGTGCCAGCAGCAGCGATACCACAGGGGGCAGTGGCTACACCTTC. This sequence encodes CASSSDTTGGSGYTF.

The J gene is TRBJ2-1, the V gene TRBV7-9; the match to TRBD2 covers 10 bases. The CDR3 runs to 16 residues. V shed 5 bases and J 0 bases; nucleotides not matched to a gene: 4. Germline CDR1 reads SEHNR; CDR2 reads FQNEAQ (reference sequence). The CDR3 spells CASSPRLAGSYNEQFF. CDR3 DNA sequence: TGTGCCAGCAGCCCGAGACTAGCGGGCTCCTACAATGAGCAGTTCTTC.

The gene calls are TRBV9 and TRBJ2-2, with 7 bases aligning to TRBD2. J lost 5 bases, V lost 4 bases, and 8 bases had no gene match. Germline V gives CDR1 SGDLS, CDR2 YYNGEE. The CDR3 contains 15 residues. CDR3 sequence (DNA): TGTGCCAGCAGCCCTAGCGGAACCTCTACCGGGGAGCTGTTTTTT. Its protein is CASSPSGTSTGELFF.

V and J are TRBV7-6 and TRBJ2-3; TRBD1 might be the D (6 bases). V lost 6 bases and J lost 6, with 16 bases in between. The germline V gene encodes CDR1 SGHVS and CDR2 FNYEAQ. The CDR3 contains 14 residues. For the CDR3, the DNA is TGTGCCAGCAGGCGTCGCAGGGGTAGTGATACGCAGTATTTT. As protein: CASRRRRGSDTQYF.

This clone was observed a few times. The chain joins TRBV6-5 to TRBJ2-7; weak D call: TRBD2 (5 bases). V lost 8 bases to trimming and J lost 2 bases, with 16 bases between them. This CDR3 region has 14 residues. Germline CDR1 is MNHEY and CDR2 is SVGAGI. The chain's CDR3 is CASSYREGTYEQYF. The CDR3 DNA follows: TGTGCCAGCTCTTATCGTGAGGGCACCTACGAGCAGTACTTC.

The CDR3 loop reads CAISGLAGETQYF. DNA for the CDR3: TGTGCCATCAGTGGACTAGCGGGGGAGACCCAGTACTTC. The chain couples TRBV10-3 to TRBJ2-5; 11 bases line up with TRBD2. Trimming removed 4 bases from V and 5 bases from J; junction bases left unmatched: 0. CDR3 length: 13 amino acids. CDR1 and CDR2 from the germline V gene are ENHRY and SYGVKD.

The V and J genes are TRBV5-4 and TRBJ2-7, with 8 bases identical to TRBD2. Germline V lookup: CDR1 SGHNT, CDR2 YYREEE (reference sequence). V lost 4 bases to trimming and J lost 5 bases; unmatched junction nucleotides: 11. This CDR3 spans 15 amino acids. Here the CDR3 reads CASSQPPGTSNEQYF. DNA of the CDR3: TGTGCCAGCAGCCAACCCCCCGGGACTAGTAACGAGCAGTACTTC.

This clone is large within its sample. The genes are TRBV10-3 and TRBJ1-2; D is possibly TRBD1 (5 bases). This CDR3 is built from 13 residues. V dropped 2 bases and J dropped 7 bases, with 11 bases sitting between them. CDR1 is ENHRY and CDR2 is SYGVKD in the germline V gene. CDR3 sequence reads: CAISEMQGSGYTF. The CDR3 region has the DNA TGTGCCATCAGTGAGATGCAGGGCAGTGGCTACACCTTC.

This clone has a handful of counts. The chain has TRBV5-1 and TRBJ2-5; 7 nucleotides agree with TRBD2. Unmatched junction bases numbered 8, after V lost 1 base and J lost 2 bases. The length of the CDR3 is 16 residues. Germline V CDR1 and CDR2: SGHRS, YFSETQ. The CDR3 is CASSLMPLAVQETQYF. CDR3 nucleotides: TGCGCCAGCAGCTTGATGCCTCTAGCGGTTCAAGAGACCCAGTACTTC.

This sequence joins TRBV6-6 and TRBJ2-7; 8 positions match TRBD2. Germline V gene data show CDR1 as MNHNY and CDR2 as SVGAGI (reference sequence). The V segment lost 0 bases and the J segment 3 bases; nucleotides outside the gene matches: 7. This CDR3 has 16 residues. The CDR3 loop reads CASSYSEAGESYEQYF. The CDR3 nucleotides read TGTGCCAGCAGTTACTCCGAAGCGGGGGAAAGCTACGAGCAGTACTTC.

The gene calls are TRBV5-1 and TRBJ1-1; D gene uncertain. CDR3 size: 13 residues. Germline V gene sequence: CDR1 SGHRS, CDR2 YFSETQ. V gave up 1 base and J gave up 2 bases, with 6 bases separating them. This CDR3 reads CASSLSANTEAFF. In DNA, the CDR3 is TGCGCCAGCAGCTTGTCAGCAAACACTGAAGCTTTCTTT.